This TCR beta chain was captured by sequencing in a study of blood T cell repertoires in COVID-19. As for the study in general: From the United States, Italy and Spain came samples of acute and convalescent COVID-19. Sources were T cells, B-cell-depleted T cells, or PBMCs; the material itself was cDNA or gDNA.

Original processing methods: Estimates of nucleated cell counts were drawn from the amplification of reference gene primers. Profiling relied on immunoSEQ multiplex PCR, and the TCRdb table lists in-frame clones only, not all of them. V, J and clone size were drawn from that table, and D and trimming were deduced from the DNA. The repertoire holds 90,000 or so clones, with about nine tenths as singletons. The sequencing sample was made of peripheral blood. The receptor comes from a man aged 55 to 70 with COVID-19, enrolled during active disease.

This CDR3 is CASSEGQASNEKLFF. The CDR3 nucleotides read TGTGCCAGCAGCGAGGGACAGGCCTCTAATGAAAAACTGTTTTTT. This chain connects TRBV9 to TRBJ1-4; 8 bases are a match to TRBD1. The V and J ends lost 3 bases and 3 bases, in that order; junction bases with no gene match: 4. CDR1 and CDR2 (germline): SGDLS, YYNGEE. The CDR3 has 15 residues.